Listed below are T cell receptor beta chains from one sample, sequenced in a study of cytomegalovirus exposure and HLA in healthy donors. Using immunoSEQ multiplex PCR, the repertoire was profiled, and TCRdb retains in-frame clones only, with some absent. The sample yields approximately 140,000 clones, of which the top ten take up 2% to 3%. The specimen was PBMCs. The receptor source for this set is a man in his forties in good health and CMV-seronegative. The CDR3 runs from the conserved cysteine through the conserved F or W. D genes are given only for firm matches.

v_gene	j_gene	d_gene	CDR3aa	CDR3nt
TRBV4-1	TRBJ1-4	TRBD1	CASSQMDRGANEKLFF	TGCGCCAGCAGCCAGATGGACAGGGGCGCTAATGAAAAACTGTTTTTT
TRBV7-8	TRBJ2-7	-	CASSRHRDRVLYEQYF	TGTGCCAGCAGCCGGCACAGGGACCGAGTTTTATACGAGCAGTACTTC
TRBV6-5	TRBJ1-2	-	CASSRGGSLYGYTF	TGTGCCAGCAGTCGGGGAGGGAGCCTCTATGGCTACACCTTC
TRBV5-1	TRBJ2-5	TRBD1	CASSGGQLEETQYF	TGCGCCAGCAGCGGGGGACAGCTTGAAGAGACCCAGTACTTC
TRBV7-6	TRBJ1-2	TRBD1	CASSSGQGDYGYTF	TGTGCCAGCAGCTCAGGACAGGGGGACTATGGCTACACCTTC
TRBV27	TRBJ2-3	TRBD2	CASSSWVTAGGSTDTQYF	TGTGCCAGCAGTTCGTGGGTGACAGCGGGGGGGAGCACAGATACGCAGTATTTT
TRBV6-6	TRBJ1-2	TRBD1	CASSYSGDRGRGYTF	TGTGCCAGCAGTTACTCGGGGGACAGGGGGCGAGGCTACACCTTC
TRBV27	TRBJ2-5	TRBD2	CASRLAFGYQETQYF	TGTGCCAGCAGACTAGCGTTTGGGTACCAAGAGACCCAGTACTTC
TRBV7-9	TRBJ1-2	-	CASSFRGGDGYTF	TGTGCCAGCAGCTTCCGGGGAGGGGATGGCTACACCTTC
TRBV25-1	TRBJ2-5	-	CASSDGPQETQYF	TGTGCCAGCAGTGATGGGCCGCAAGAGACCCAGTACTTC
TRBV6-5	TRBJ1-6	TRBD1	CASRESYRGMSPLHF	TGTGCCAGCAGGGAAAGTTACAGGGGGATGTCACCCCTCCACTTT
TRBV6-5	TRBJ1-2	-	CASSYSGGSNYGYTF	TGTGCCAGCAGTTACTCTGGCGGCAGCAACTATGGCTACACCTTC
TRBV2	TRBJ1-4	TRBD1	CASSARTGYNEKLFF	TGTGCCAGCAGTGCCCGGACAGGTTATAATGAAAAACTGTTTTTT
TRBV6-6	TRBJ1-1	TRBD1	CASSSQGQENTEAFF	TGTGCCAGCAGTTCCCAGGGACAGGAGAACACTGAAGCTTTCTTT
TRBV6-5	TRBJ2-7	-	CASGELAYEQYF	TGTGCCAGCGGAGAGCTAGCCTACGAGCAGTACTTC
TRBV7-3	TRBJ1-2	TRBD1	CASSPQGDSSYRGYTF	TGTGCCAGCAGCCCTCAGGGGGACTCGAGCTATAGGGGCTACACCTTC
TRBV7-8	TRBJ2-7	TRBD2	CASSPSGGPYEQYF	TGTGCCAGCAGCCCTAGCGGGGGCCCCTACGAGCAGTACTTC
TRBV5-1	TRBJ1-1	TRBD1	CASSPTTGAAEAFF	TGCGCCAGCAGCCCGACGACAGGGGCGGCTGAAGCTTTCTTT
TRBV5-1	TRBJ1-3	-	CASSLTEGNTIYF	TGCGCCAGCAGCTTGACTGAGGGAAACACCATATATTTT
TRBV2	TRBJ1-2	-	CASRAQIIYGYTF	TGTGCCAGCAGGGCACAGATAATCTATGGCTACACCTTC
TRBV7-9	TRBJ2-3	-	CASSLAFVSGTDTQYF	TGTGCCAGCAGCTTAGCGTTTGTGAGCGGGACAGATACGCAGTATTTT
TRBV18	TRBJ1-6	-	CASSQGRDSPLHF	TGTGCCAGCTCACAAGGGAGGGATTCACCCCTCCACTTT
TRBV19	TRBJ2-2	-	CASQGPGRTGELFF	TGTGCCAGTCAGGGCCCAGGGCGGACCGGGGAGCTGTTTTTT
TRBV4-3	TRBJ2-5	TRBD2	CASSQDQAGGRGETQYF	TGCGCCAGCAGCCAAGATCAAGCGGGGGGGCGAGGAGAGACCCAGTACTTC
TRBV25-1	TRBJ2-5	-	CASSELLRGLGETQYF	TGTGCCAGCAGTGAACTGCTCAGGGGCCTAGGTGAGACCCAGTACTTC
TRBV7-6	TRBJ1-2	-	CASSPDSAYGYTF	TGTGCCAGCAGTCCCGACAGTGCCTATGGCTACACCTTC
TRBV4-3	TRBJ1-3	-	CASSSTGIGNTIYF	TGCGCCAGCAGCTCTACAGGGATAGGAAACACCATATATTTT
TRBV6-1	TRBJ2-7	-	CASSEPGHPYF	TGTGCCAGCAGTGAACCTGGACACCCCTACTTC
TRBV6-1	TRBJ1-5	-	CASSEVDSSQPQHF	TGTGCCAGCAGTGAAGTCGACAGCTCTCAGCCCCAGCATTTT
TRBV28	TRBJ1-4	-	CASSPPIDRLLGEKLFF	TGTGCCAGCAGTCCCCCGATAGACAGGCTTTTGGGTGAGAAACTGTTTTTT
TRBV27	TRBJ1-5	TRBD1	CASRRDRGLGQPQHF	TGTGCCAGCAGGAGGGACAGGGGGCTAGGTCAGCCCCAGCATTTT
TRBV10-3	TRBJ2-7	TRBD1	CAISHRGQGALEQYF	TGTGCCATCAGCCACCGGGGACAGGGGGCTCTCGAGCAGTACTTC
TRBV11-2	TRBJ2-7	-	CASSFITRGSLIYEQYF	TGTGCCAGCAGCTTTATTACAAGGGGGTCCCTCATCTACGAGCAGTACTTC
TRBV7-2	TRBJ2-1	TRBD2	CASSLVAGGSYNEQFF	TGTGCCAGCAGCTTAGTGGCGGGGGGCTCCTACAATGAGCAGTTCTTC
TRBV18	TRBJ1-5	TRBD1	CASSPQGTGHQPQHF	TGTGCCAGCTCACCCCAGGGGACAGGGCATCAGCCCCAGCATTTT